Listed below are T cell receptor beta chains from one sample, sequenced in a study of shared clonotypes between healthy human individuals. Generated by immunoSEQ multiplex PCR, the TCRdb table keeps only in-frame clones and is missing some. The repertoire holds hundreds of thousands of clones, with approximately 80% as singletons. The sequencing sample was made of PBMCs. These receptors came from a woman between 35 and 50 years old in good health. Some clones in this sample may be carry-over from other donors' samples. The CDR3 runs from the conserved cysteine through the conserved F or W. A D gene is named only where the DNA matches it firmly. Expanded clones are given a class, and other clones once, few, many or no size at all.

TRBV18	TRBJ2-7	-	many	TGTGCCAGCTCACCACCGCTGAGGGTAGGCTACGAGCAGTACTTC	CASSPPLRVGYEQYF
TRBV7-6	TRBJ2-7	-	-	TGTGCCAGCAGCTTAGCCACAGGGGAGCAGTACTTC	CASSLATGEQYF
TRBV28	TRBJ2-7	TRBD2	-	TGTGCCAGCGCCACACTAGCGGGAGAGTCATACGAGCAGTACTTC	CASATLAGESYEQYF
TRBV11-2	TRBJ1-1	-	-	TGTGCCAGCAGCTTCTCCAGTGACACTGAAGCTTTCTTT	CASSFSSDTEAFF
TRBV5-5	TRBJ2-7	TRBD1	-	TGTGCCAGCAGCTTCCGTCGGGACAGGGAATACGAGCAGTACTTC	CASSFRRDREYEQYF
TRBV2	TRBJ1-2	-	-	TGTGCCAGCAGCCCAGGACGGACCGATACTGGCTACACCTTC	CASSPGRTDTGYTF
TRBV6-5	TRBJ1-1	TRBD1	once	TGTGCCAGCATCATGACAGGGGGCGACACTGAAGCTTTCTTT	CASIMTGGDTEAFF
TRBV5-8	TRBJ1-5	-	-	TGTGCCAGCAGCTTGGGCAATCAGCCCCAGCATTTT	CASSLGNQPQHF
TRBV6-5	TRBJ2-5	-	-	TGTGCCAGCAGTTACAGAATTCAAGAGACCCAGTACTTC	CASSYRIQETQYF
TRBV27	TRBJ2-1	-	-	TGTGCCAGCAGCCCTAGGCGAAGCTCCTACAATGAGCAGTTCTTC	CASSPRRSSYNEQFF
TRBV7-2	TRBJ2-1	TRBD2	-	TGTGCCAGCAGAAATAGCGGGAGCTATGAGCAGTTCTTC	CASRNSGSYEQFF
TRBV10-3	TRBJ1-2	-	many	TGTGCCATCAGTGAGTCAAGGGAGTCGAACTATGGCTACACCTTC	CAISESRESNYGYTF
TRBV4-1	TRBJ2-1	-	-	TGCGCCAGCAGCCAAGATCAGAGAGCCCAGTTCTTC	CASSQDQRAQFF
TRBV18	TRBJ2-2	-	-	TGTGCCAGCTCACCTCAGCACGGCGGGGAGCTGTTTTTT	CASSPQHGGELFF
TRBV21-1	TRBJ2-1	-	-	TGTGCCAGCAGCACCCGGGACCAATACAATGAGCAGTTCTTC	CASSTRDQYNEQFF
TRBV7-8	TRBJ2-7	TRBD2	-	TGTGCCAGCAGCTTGCCCCTAGCGGGAGGGTCCTACGAGCAGTACTTC	CASSLPLAGGSYEQYF
TRBV5-1	TRBJ2-7	TRBD1	-	TGCGCCAGCAGCTTGGGACAGGGTCTGAGGGAGCAGTACTTC	CASSLGQGLREQYF
TRBV5-1	TRBJ2-3	TRBD1	-	TGCGCCAGCAGCTCAGATTTAATCATTACAGGGGCGGGCGCAGATACGCAGTATTTT	CASSSDLIITGAGADTQYF
TRBV4-1	TRBJ2-5	TRBD2	-	TGCGCCAGCAGCCAAGTTGCTAGCGGGAGTAGAAAGACCCAGTACTTC	CASSQVASGSRKTQYF
TRBV7-9	TRBJ1-3	-	-	TGTGCCACCACGCCGGGGGTTGGTGGAAACACCATATATTTT	CATTPGVGGNTIYF
TRBV4-2	TRBJ2-3	-	-	TGTGCCAGCAGCCAAGATTGGGGGCCACAAAATACGCAGTATTTT	CASSQDWGPQNTQYF
TRBV18	TRBJ1-1	-	once	TGTGCCAGCTCACCACTGGGACACTTCAACACTGAAGCTTTCTTT	CASSPLGHFNTEAFF
TRBV11-2	TRBJ1-1	-	few	TGTGCCAGCAGCTTAGCAGTGAACACTGAAGCTTTCTTT	CASSLAVNTEAFF
TRBV7-8	TRBJ2-7	-	-	TGTGCCAGCAGCTTAGTCAGGAGAAAGGCGGGCGAGCAGTACTTC	CASSLVRRKAGEQYF
TRBV30	TRBJ1-2	-	-	TGTGCCTGGAGTGTACAGAGCGAGGGCAATGGCTACACCTTC	CAWSVQSEGNGYTF
TRBV5-1	TRBJ2-7	TRBD1	-	TGCGCCAGCAGCTTCTACACTACAGGGGGCCCCAACGAGCAGTACTTC	CASSFYTTGGPNEQYF
TRBV10-2	TRBJ2-1	TRBD2	-	TGCGCCACTAAGGGACTAGCGGCTAATGAGCAGTTCTTC	CATKGLAANEQFF
TRBV29-1	TRBJ2-1	-	-	TGCAGCGTTGGGGGGCCTCACAATGAGCAGTTCTTC	CSVGGPHNEQFF
TRBV4-3	TRBJ1-2	-	-	TGCGCCAGCAGCCAAGGGTCTAGGGCAAACTATGGCTACACCTTC	CASSQGSRANYGYTF
TRBV9	TRBJ2-7	-	few	TGTGCCAGCAGCGTAGGGGAGGGGGCTATCGACGAGCAGTACTTC	CASSVGEGAIDEQYF
TRBV19	TRBJ2-1	TRBD2	few	TGTGCCAGTAGTGAATGGCTAGCGGGATTGAATGAGCAGTTCTTC	CASSEWLAGLNEQFF
TRBV2	TRBJ2-7	TRBD2	once	TGTGCCAGCTTAGCGGGACCAACCTCCCACGAGCAGTACTTC	CASLAGPTSHEQYF
TRBV5-6	TRBJ2-1	-	-	TGTGCCAGCAGCACCAGGGAGCTCTACAATGAGCAGTTCTTC	CASSTRELYNEQFF
TRBV7-2	TRBJ1-2	-	-	TGTGCCAGCAGCCATGGCAGGGGATATGGCCACACCTTC	CASSHGRGYGHTF
TRBV10-3	TRBJ1-2	TRBD1	-	TGTGCCATCAGTGGGACTCCGGGACAGGAACAAAGCTACACCTTC	CAISGTPGQEQSYTF
TRBV28	TRBJ2-7	TRBD1	-	TGTGCCAGCAGTCCCCCTGGACAGGGGGGCTACGAGCAGTACTTC	CASSPPGQGGYEQYF
TRBV19	TRBJ2-7	-	-	TGTGCCAGTAGTATAGATGGCAGGCCAACCTACGAGCAGTACTTC	CASSIDGRPTYEQYF
TRBV9	TRBJ2-7	-	once	TGTGCCAGCAGCCCGGGACTCGCAGCCTACGAGCAGTACTTC	CASSPGLAAYEQYF
TRBV7-9	TRBJ2-1	TRBD1	-	TGTGCCAGCAGCCCCTGGGACAGTACCGAGGACAATGAGCAGTTCTTC	CASSPWDSTEDNEQFF
TRBV28	TRBJ1-1	-	-	TGTGCCAGCAGAGACAGAGACACTGAAGCTTTCTTT	CASRDRDTEAFF
TRBV5-1	TRBJ2-7	TRBD1	-	TGCGCCAGCAGCCGCACCGACAGGGGCGAGCAGTACTTC	CASSRTDRGEQYF
TRBV5-3	TRBJ2-7	TRBD2	-	TGTGCCAGAAGCTTGTGGCTAGCGGGAGGCGAGCAGTACTTC	CARSLWLAGGEQYF
TRBV28	TRBJ2-1	TRBD2	-	TGTGCCACTCTAGCGGGGATCAATGAGCAGTTCTTC	CATLAGINEQFF
TRBV4-1	TRBJ2-7	TRBD2	-	TGCGCCAGCAGCCAGGCTAGCGGGAGGGCCAACTACGAGCAGTACTTC	CASSQASGRANYEQYF
TRBV28	TRBJ2-3	-	-	TGTGCCAGCAGTGGCCAGGGGATAGATACGCAGTATTTT	CASSGQGIDTQYF
TRBV5-5	TRBJ2-7	-	-	TGTGCCAGCAGCTTTCAGGGGTGGGAGCAGTACTTC	CASSFQGWEQYF
TRBV7-2	TRBJ2-5	-	-	TGTGCCAGCAGCTTAGAGGGGCGTATCCAAGAGACCCAGTACTTC	CASSLEGRIQETQYF
TRBV6-6	TRBJ1-1	-	-	TGTGCCAGCAGCCGAACAGGGAGCCCTGAAGCTTTCTTT	CASSRTGSPEAFF
TRBV7-2	TRBJ1-2	TRBD1	-	TGTGCCAGCAGCCCGACAGGGGCGCTTGGGGCTTTC	CASSPTGALGAF
TRBV6-6	TRBJ1-2	-	-	TGTGCCAGCACCCTTTGGACCCCCCAAGTGAACTATGGCTACACCTTC	CASTLWTPQVNYGYTF
TRBV2	TRBJ2-2	TRBD2	-	TGTGCCAGCAGTGGGCTAGCGGCGAACACCGGGGAGCTGTTTTTT	CASSGLAANTGELFF
TRBV11-1	TRBJ2-4	TRBD1	-	TGTGCCAGCAACGACAGGGCTGGAAACATTCAGTACTTC	CASNDRAGNIQYF
TRBV7-9	TRBJ2-5	-	-	TGTGCCAGCAGCTCCTTGGGCAGCCTAGAGACCCAGTACTTC	CASSSLGSLETQYF
TRBV18	TRBJ2-7	-	-	TGTGCCAGCTCACCACTGCCGACGTCCTTACGATACGAGCAGTACTTC	CASSPLPTSLRYEQYF